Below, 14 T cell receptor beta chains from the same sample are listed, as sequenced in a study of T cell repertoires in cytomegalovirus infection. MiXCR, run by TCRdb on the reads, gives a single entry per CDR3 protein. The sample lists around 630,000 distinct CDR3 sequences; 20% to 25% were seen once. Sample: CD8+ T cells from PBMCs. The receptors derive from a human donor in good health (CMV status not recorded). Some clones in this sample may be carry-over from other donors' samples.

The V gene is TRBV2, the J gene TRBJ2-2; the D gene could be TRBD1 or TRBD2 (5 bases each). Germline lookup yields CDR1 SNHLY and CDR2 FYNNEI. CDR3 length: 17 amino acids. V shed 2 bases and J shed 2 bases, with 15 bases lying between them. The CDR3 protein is CASSERGRRINTGELFF. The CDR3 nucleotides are TGTGCCAGCAGTGAACGGGGCAGGAGAATTAACACCGGGGAGCTGTTTTTT.

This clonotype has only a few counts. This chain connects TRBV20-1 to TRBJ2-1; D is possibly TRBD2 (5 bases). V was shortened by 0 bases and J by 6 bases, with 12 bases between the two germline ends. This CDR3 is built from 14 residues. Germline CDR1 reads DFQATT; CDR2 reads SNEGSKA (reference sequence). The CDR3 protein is CSARDREDSNEQFF. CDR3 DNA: TGCAGTGCTAGAGATAGAGAGGACTCCAATGAGCAGTTCTTC.

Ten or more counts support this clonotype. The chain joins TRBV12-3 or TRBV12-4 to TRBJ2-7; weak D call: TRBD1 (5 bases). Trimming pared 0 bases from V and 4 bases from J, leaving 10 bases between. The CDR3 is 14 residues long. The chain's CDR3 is CASSLAHQGYEQYF. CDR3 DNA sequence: TGTGCCAGCAGTTTAGCGCACCAGGGTTACGAGCAGTACTTC.

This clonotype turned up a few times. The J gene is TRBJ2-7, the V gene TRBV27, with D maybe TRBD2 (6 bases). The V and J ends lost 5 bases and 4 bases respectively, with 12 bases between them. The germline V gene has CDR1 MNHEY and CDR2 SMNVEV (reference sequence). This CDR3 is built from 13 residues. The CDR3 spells CASSAGMAYEQYF. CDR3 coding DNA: TGTGCCAGCAGTGCGGGGATGGCATACGAGCAGTACTTC.

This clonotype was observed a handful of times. The DNA of the CDR3 is TGTGCCACCAGTGATCCGGAGGGAGCCACCGGGGAGCTGTTTTTT. Its protein product is CATSDPEGATGELFF. V usage is TRBV24-1 and J usage is TRBJ2-2, with D possibly TRBD2 on 6 matching bases. Trimming pared 3 bases from V and 4 bases from J, leaving 11 bases between. The CDR3 is made up of 15 amino acids. CDR1 is KGHDR, CDR2 SFDVKD, per germline.

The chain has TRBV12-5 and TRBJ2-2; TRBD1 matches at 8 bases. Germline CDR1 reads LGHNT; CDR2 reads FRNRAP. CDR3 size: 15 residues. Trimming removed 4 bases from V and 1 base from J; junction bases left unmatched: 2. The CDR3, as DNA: TGTGCTAGTGGTTCAGGGGGCTTGAACACCGGGGAGCTGTTTTTT. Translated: CASGSGGLNTGELFF.

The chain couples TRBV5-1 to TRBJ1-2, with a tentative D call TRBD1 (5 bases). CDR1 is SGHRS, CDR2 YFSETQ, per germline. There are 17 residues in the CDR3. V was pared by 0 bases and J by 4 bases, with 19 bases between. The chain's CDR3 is CASSLGSLPPDSYGYTF. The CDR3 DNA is TGCGCCAGCAGCTTGGGTTCTCTGCCCCCCGACAGCTATGGCTACACCTTC.

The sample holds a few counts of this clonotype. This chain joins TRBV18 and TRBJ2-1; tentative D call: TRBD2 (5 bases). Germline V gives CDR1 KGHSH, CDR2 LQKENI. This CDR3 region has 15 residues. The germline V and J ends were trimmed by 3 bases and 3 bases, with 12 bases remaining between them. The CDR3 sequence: CASSPPRVYYNEQFF. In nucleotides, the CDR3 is TGTGCCAGCTCACCCCCGAGGGTCTACTACAATGAGCAGTTCTTC.

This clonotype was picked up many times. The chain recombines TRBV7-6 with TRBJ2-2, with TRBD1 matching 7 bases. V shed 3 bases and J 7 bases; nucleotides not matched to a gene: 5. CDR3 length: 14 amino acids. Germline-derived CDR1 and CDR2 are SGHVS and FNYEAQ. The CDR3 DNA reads TGTGCCAGCAGCTTCGGGACAGTTATCGGGGAGCTGTTTTTT. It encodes CASSFGTVIGELFF.

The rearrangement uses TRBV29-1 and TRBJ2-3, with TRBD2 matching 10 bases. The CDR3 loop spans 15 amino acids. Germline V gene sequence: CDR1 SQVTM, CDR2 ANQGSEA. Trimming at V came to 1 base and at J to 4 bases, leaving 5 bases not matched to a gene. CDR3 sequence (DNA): TGCAGCGTTGAAGTTAGAAGCGGGGGGGCAGATACGCAGTATTTT. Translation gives CSVEVRSGGADTQYF.

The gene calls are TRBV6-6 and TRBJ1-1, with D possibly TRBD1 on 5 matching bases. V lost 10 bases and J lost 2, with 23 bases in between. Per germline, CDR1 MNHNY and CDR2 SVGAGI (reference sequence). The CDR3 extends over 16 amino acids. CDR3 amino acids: CATLGLPGTDNTEAFF. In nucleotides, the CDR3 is TGTGCCACCTTGGGGTTACCCGGGACGGACAACACTGAAGCTTTCTTT.

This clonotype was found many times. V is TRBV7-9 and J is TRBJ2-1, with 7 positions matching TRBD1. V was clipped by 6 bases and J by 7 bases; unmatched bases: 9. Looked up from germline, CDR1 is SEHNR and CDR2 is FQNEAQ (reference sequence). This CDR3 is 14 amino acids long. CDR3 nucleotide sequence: TGTGCCAGCAGTTTACGACAGGGTTATAATGAGCAGTTCTTC. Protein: CASSLRQGYNEQFF.

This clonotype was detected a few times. As DNA, the CDR3 is TGTGCCAGCAGCGAAACAGGGGTGAACACTGAAGCTTTCTTT. Translated, it gives CASSETGVNTEAFF. This chain connects TRBV9 to TRBJ1-1; 7 positions agree with TRBD1. Germline V gene sequence: CDR1 SGDLS, CDR2 YYNGEE. The CDR3 is 14 residues long. With 3 bases clipped from V and 0 bases from J, the junction kept 2 bases outside the gene matches.

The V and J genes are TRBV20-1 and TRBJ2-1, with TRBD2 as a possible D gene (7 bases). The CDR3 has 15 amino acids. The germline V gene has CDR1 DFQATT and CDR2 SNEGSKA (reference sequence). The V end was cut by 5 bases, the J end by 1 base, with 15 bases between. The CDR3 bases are TGCAGTGCTCGCTCGGAGGGGGGGTCCTACAATGAGCAGTTCTTC. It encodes CSARSEGGSYNEQFF.